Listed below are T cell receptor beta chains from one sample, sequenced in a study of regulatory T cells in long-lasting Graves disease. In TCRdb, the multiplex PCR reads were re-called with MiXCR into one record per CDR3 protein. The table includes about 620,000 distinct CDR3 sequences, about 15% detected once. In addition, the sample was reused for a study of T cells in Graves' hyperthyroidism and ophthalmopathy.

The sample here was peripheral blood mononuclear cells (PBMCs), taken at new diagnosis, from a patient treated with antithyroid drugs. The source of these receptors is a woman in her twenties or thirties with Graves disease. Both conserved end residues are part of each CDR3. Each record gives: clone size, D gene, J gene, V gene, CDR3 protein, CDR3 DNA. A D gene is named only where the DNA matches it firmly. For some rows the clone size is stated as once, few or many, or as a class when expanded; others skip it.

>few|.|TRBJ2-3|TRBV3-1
CASSQGSGVTANTQYF
TGTGCCAGCAGCCAAGGGTCAGGGGTCACAGCAAATACGCAGTATTTT
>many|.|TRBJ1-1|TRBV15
CATSRVTGWNTEAFF
TGTGCCACCAGCAGAGTAACAGGTTGGAACACTGAAGCTTTCTTT
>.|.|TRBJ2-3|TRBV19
CASRTRGGTDTQYF
TGTGCCAGTAGGACTAGAGGAGGGACAGATACGCAGTATTTT
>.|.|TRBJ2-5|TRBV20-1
CSALDGKETQYF
TGCAGTGCCCTGGATGGAAAAGAGACCCAGTACTTC
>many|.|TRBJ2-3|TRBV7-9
CASSLVRTDTQYF
TGTGCCAGCAGCTTAGTCCGCACAGATACGCAGTATTTT
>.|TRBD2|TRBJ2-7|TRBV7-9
CASSLLSAGGVEQYF
TGTGCCAGCAGCTTACTTTCGGCGGGAGGGGTGGAGCAGTACTTC
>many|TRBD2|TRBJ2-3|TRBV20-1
CSARDLIGGRRTDTQYF
TGCAGTGCTAGAGATCTGATAGGCGGGAGGCGCACAGATACGCAGTATTTT
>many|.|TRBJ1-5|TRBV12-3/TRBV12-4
CASAWDNNQPQHF
TGTGCCAGCGCCTGGGACAACAATCAGCCCCAGCATTTT
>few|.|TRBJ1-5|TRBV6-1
CASRDTGISNQPQHF
TGTGCCAGCAGAGACACAGGGATTAGCAATCAGCCCCAGCATTTT
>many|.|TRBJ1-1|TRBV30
CAWSDWMNTEAFF
TGTGCCTGGAGTGACTGGATGAACACTGAAGCTTTCTTT
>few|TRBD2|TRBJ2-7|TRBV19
CASAMRREGPYEQYF
TGTGCCAGTGCGATGCGACGGGAGGGCCCCTACGAGCAGTACTTC
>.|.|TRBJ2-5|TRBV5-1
CASSRIGLETQYF
TGCGCCAGCAGCCGGATTGGGTTGGAGACCCAGTACTTC
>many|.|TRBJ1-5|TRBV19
CASSIRINSNQPQHF
TGTGCCAGTAGTATTCGGATCAATAGCAATCAGCCCCAGCATTTT
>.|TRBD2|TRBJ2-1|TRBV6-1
CASTLAGVYNEQFF
TGTGCCAGCACACTAGCGGGTGTATACAATGAGCAGTTCTTC
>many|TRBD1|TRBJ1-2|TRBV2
CASSEQGQGVYGYTF
TGTGCCAGCAGTGAACAGGGACAGGGAGTCTATGGCTACACCTTC
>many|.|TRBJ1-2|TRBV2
CASGVEGTTF
TGTGCCAGCGGGGTTGAGGGAACCACCTTC
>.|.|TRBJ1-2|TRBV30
CAWSVLGQGYGYTF
TGTGCCTGGAGTGTACTCGGGCAGGGCTATGGCTACACCTTC